Sequencing of this T cell receptor (beta chain) was carried out in a study of CD8 T cells in ankylosing spondylitis. There are many counts of this clonotype. There are 15 residues in the CDR3. The germline CDR1 and CDR2 sequences are ENHRY and SYGVKD. Trimming pared 2 bases from V and 6 bases from J, leaving 14 bases between. TCRdb re-called the 5' RACE reads with MiXCR, one entry per CDR3 protein. The sample lists 150,000 to 200,000 distinct CDR3 sequences, roughly 10% occurring once. Sequenced sample: blood, either unsorted or a sorted T cell fraction (not recorded which). The rearrangement joins TRBV10-3 to TRBJ2-1, with D perhaps matching TRBD1 (6 bases). The TCR was taken from a male donor with ankylosing spondylitis or in good health (not recorded which). CDR3 bases: TGTGCCATCAGTGAGCCACCCAGGGGTGTCAATGAGCAGTTCTTC. This translates into CAISEPPRGVNEQFF.